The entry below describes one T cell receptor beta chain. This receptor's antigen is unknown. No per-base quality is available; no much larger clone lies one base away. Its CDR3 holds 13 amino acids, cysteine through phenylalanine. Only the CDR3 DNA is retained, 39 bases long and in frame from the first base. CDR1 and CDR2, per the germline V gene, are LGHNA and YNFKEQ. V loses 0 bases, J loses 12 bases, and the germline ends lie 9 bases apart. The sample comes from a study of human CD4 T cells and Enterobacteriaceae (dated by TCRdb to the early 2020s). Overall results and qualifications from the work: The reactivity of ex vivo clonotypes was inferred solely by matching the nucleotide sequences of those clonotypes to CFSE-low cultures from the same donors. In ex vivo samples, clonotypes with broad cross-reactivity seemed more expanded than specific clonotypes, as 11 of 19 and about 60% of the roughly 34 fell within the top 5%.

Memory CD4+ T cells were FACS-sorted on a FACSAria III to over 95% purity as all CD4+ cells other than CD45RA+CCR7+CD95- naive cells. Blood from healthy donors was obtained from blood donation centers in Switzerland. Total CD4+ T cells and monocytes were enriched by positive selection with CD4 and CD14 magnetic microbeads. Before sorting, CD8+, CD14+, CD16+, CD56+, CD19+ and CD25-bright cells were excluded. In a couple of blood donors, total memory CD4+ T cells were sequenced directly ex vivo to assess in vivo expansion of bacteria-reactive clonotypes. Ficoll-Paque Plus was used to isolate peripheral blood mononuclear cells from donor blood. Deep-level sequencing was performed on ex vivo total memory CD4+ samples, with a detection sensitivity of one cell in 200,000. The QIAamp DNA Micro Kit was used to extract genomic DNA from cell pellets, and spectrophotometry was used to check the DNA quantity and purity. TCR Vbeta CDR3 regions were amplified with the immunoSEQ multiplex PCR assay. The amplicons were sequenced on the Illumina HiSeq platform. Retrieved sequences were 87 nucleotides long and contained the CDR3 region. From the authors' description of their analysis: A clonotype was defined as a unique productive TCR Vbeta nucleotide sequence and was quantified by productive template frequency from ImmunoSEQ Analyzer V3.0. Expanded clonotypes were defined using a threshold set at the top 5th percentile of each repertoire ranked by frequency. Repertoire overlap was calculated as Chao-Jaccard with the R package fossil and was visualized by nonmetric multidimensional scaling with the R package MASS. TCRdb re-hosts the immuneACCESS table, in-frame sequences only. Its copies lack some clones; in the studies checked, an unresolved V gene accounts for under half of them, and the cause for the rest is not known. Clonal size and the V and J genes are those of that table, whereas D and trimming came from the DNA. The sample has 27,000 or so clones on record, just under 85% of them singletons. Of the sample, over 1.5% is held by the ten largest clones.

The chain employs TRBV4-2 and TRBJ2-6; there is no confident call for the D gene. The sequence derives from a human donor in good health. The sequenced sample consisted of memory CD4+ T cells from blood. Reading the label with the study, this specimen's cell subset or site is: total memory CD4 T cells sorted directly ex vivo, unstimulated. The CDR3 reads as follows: CASSQDEGRVLTF. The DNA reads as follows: TGTGCCAGCAGCCAAGATGAAGGACGCGTCCTGACTTTC.